A selection of T cell receptor beta chains follows, all from one sample in a study of cytomegalovirus exposure and HLA in healthy donors. Measured with immunoSEQ multiplex PCR; TCRdb has only the in-frame clones, and not every one. The repertoire includes approximately 37,000 clones, over 70% of them detected once, and over 5.5% sits in the top ten. Sequencing was carried out using PBMCs. The receptor source for this set is a man aged 25 to 40 in good health and CMV-seronegative. The CDR3 runs from the conserved cysteine through the conserved F or W. A D gene is named only where the DNA matches it firmly. Clone size appears in some rows only: once, few, many, or a class for an expanded clone.

V gene: TRBV7-9; D gene: -; J gene: TRBJ2-7; clone size: -; CDR3 protein: CASSTGGGSYEQYF; CDR3 DNA: TGTGCCAGCAGCACAGGGGGGGGGTCCTACGAGCAGTACTTC
V gene: TRBV13; D gene: TRBD1; J gene: TRBJ2-3; clone size: few; CDR3 protein: CASSPRTGSPDTQYF; CDR3 DNA: TGTGCCAGCAGCCCCCGGACAGGGAGCCCAGATACGCAGTATTTT
V gene: TRBV27; D gene: -; J gene: TRBJ1-6; clone size: -; CDR3 protein: CASSFRGPDSPLHF; CDR3 DNA: TGTGCCAGCAGTTTTAGGGGTCCGGATTCACCCCTCCACTTT
V gene: TRBV6-1; D gene: TRBD2; J gene: TRBJ2-3; clone size: -; CDR3 protein: CASSEEGLRTDTQYF; CDR3 DNA: TGTGCCAGCAGTGAAGAGGGACTACGCACAGATACGCAGTATTTT
V gene: TRBV5-1; D gene: TRBD1; J gene: TRBJ2-1; clone size: -; CDR3 protein: CASSLGQGKNEQFF; CDR3 DNA: TGCGCCAGCAGCTTGGGACAGGGTAAAAATGAGCAGTTCTTC
V gene: TRBV5-1; D gene: -; J gene: TRBJ1-1; clone size: many; CDR3 protein: CASSRREVENTEAFF; CDR3 DNA: TGCGCCAGCTCGAGGAGGGAGGTCGAAAACACTGAAGCTTTCTTT
V gene: TRBV7-2; D gene: -; J gene: TRBJ1-4; clone size: -; CDR3 protein: CASSNHPHRGEKLFF; CDR3 DNA: TGTGCCAGCAGCAACCATCCACACCGAGGGGAAAAACTGTTTTTT
V gene: TRBV2; D gene: -; J gene: TRBJ1-2; clone size: -; CDR3 protein: CASTGDPGGKYGYTF; CDR3 DNA: TGTGCCAGCACCGGGGACCCCGGGGGGAAGTATGGCTACACCTTC
V gene: TRBV19; D gene: TRBD1; J gene: TRBJ1-5; clone size: -; CDR3 protein: CASSIYGRGDGQPQHF; CDR3 DNA: TGTGCCAGTAGTATATACGGCAGGGGGGATGGTCAGCCCCAGCATTTT
V gene: TRBV5-1; D gene: TRBD1; J gene: TRBJ1-5; clone size: -; CDR3 protein: CASSSSGTGVYNQPQHF; CDR3 DNA: TGCGCCAGCAGCTCATCCGGGACAGGGGTCTACAATCAGCCCCAGCATTTT
V gene: TRBV5-1; D gene: TRBD1; J gene: TRBJ2-3; clone size: once; CDR3 protein: CASSSGTGRSTDTQYF; CDR3 DNA: TGCGCCAGCAGCTCAGGGACAGGGAGAAGCACAGATACGCAGTATTTT
V gene: TRBV5-1; D gene: -; J gene: TRBJ1-1; clone size: -; CDR3 protein: CASSPQQGNTEAFF; CDR3 DNA: TGCGCCAGCAGCCCCCAACAGGGAAACACTGAAGCTTTCTTT
V gene: TRBV5-8; D gene: TRBD1; J gene: TRBJ2-1; clone size: -; CDR3 protein: CASRPGADRLTYNEQFF; CDR3 DNA: TGTGCCAGCAGGCCTGGGGCGGACAGGCTCACCTACAATGAGCAGTTCTTC
V gene: TRBV25-1; D gene: -; J gene: TRBJ1-6; clone size: once; CDR3 protein: CASSDPRVSNSPLHF; CDR3 DNA: TGTGCCAGCAGTGACCCCAGGGTTTCTAATTCACCCCTCCACTTT
V gene: TRBV2; D gene: -; J gene: TRBJ2-1; clone size: -; CDR3 protein: CASSARLIRNEQFF; CDR3 DNA: TGTGCCAGCAGTGCCAGACTCATCCGCAATGAGCAGTTCTTC
V gene: TRBV6-1; D gene: -; J gene: TRBJ1-5; clone size: -; CDR3 protein: CASTPGGYNQPQHF; CDR3 DNA: TGTGCCAGTACCCCGGGGGGATACAATCAGCCCCAGCATTTT
V gene: TRBV5-1; D gene: -; J gene: TRBJ1-6; clone size: once; CDR3 protein: CASSLEQGNNSPLHF; CDR3 DNA: TGCGCCAGCAGCTTGGAGCAGGGAAATAATTCACCCCTCCACTTT
V gene: TRBV29-1; D gene: TRBD1; J gene: TRBJ2-7; clone size: -; CDR3 protein: CSVEEGQGYSYEQYF; CDR3 DNA: TGCAGCGTTGAAGAGGGACAGGGGTACTCCTACGAGCAGTACTTC
V gene: TRBV6-6; D gene: TRBD2; J gene: TRBJ2-5; clone size: -; CDR3 protein: CASSLSSGGQETQYF; CDR3 DNA: TGTGCCAGCAGTCTCTCTAGCGGGGGCCAAGAGACCCAGTACTTC
V gene: TRBV4-1; D gene: TRBD2; J gene: TRBJ2-3; clone size: -; CDR3 protein: CASSQLAGGPDTQYF; CDR3 DNA: TGCGCCAGCAGCCAACTAGCGGGAGGGCCTGATACGCAGTATTTT
V gene: TRBV28; D gene: TRBD1; J gene: TRBJ1-2; clone size: -; CDR3 protein: CASEGQGAIYGYTF; CDR3 DNA: TGTGCCAGCGAAGGGCAGGGGGCCATCTATGGCTACACCTTC
V gene: TRBV2; D gene: TRBD1; J gene: TRBJ2-1; clone size: -; CDR3 protein: CASSDADPGQGHNEQFF; CDR3 DNA: TGTGCCAGCAGTGACGCCGACCCGGGACAGGGCCACAATGAGCAGTTCTTC
V gene: TRBV27; D gene: -; J gene: TRBJ2-2; clone size: -; CDR3 protein: CASSPKPLANTGELFF; CDR3 DNA: TGTGCCAGCAGTCCTAAACCCCTCGCGAACACCGGGGAGCTGTTTTTT
V gene: TRBV11-2; D gene: -; J gene: TRBJ2-3; clone size: few; CDR3 protein: CASSPLSGLPATQYF; CDR3 DNA: TGTGCCAGCAGTCCCCTCTCTGGGCTGCCGGCTACGCAGTATTTT